The clone carrying this T cell receptor beta chain was detected many times. Expressed TCRB transcripts got sequenced, as all isolated RNA was reverse transcribed. Assay: immunoSEQ multiplex PCR; the TCRdb copy retains only in-frame clones and omits some. The sample has 250,000 to 300,000 clones; 8% are singletons. CDR1 SGHAT and CDR2 FQNNGV come from the germline V gene. The length of the CDR3 is 15 residues. Trimming took 5 bases from V and 5 from J; bases not matched to a gene: 6. This sample was taken from a study of beta chain features in type 1 diabetes. The gene calls are TRBV11-2 and TRBJ2-5; 12 bases are shared with TRBD2. The clonotype comes from a woman under 30 in good health. Sequenced sample: central memory CD4+ T cells from blood. CDR3 in DNA: TGTGCCAGCAGCCGAAGCCTAGCGGGAGGGGAGACCCAGTACTTC. It translates to CASSRSLAGGETQYF. Looking up the rest from reference TRBV11-2 and TRBJ2-5 gives the full variable domain: EAGVAQSPRYKIIEKRQSVAFWCNPISGHATLYWYQQILGQGPKLLIQFQNNGVVDDSQLPKDRFSAERLKGVDSTLKIQPAKLEDSAVYLCASSRSLAGGETQYFGPGTRLLVL.